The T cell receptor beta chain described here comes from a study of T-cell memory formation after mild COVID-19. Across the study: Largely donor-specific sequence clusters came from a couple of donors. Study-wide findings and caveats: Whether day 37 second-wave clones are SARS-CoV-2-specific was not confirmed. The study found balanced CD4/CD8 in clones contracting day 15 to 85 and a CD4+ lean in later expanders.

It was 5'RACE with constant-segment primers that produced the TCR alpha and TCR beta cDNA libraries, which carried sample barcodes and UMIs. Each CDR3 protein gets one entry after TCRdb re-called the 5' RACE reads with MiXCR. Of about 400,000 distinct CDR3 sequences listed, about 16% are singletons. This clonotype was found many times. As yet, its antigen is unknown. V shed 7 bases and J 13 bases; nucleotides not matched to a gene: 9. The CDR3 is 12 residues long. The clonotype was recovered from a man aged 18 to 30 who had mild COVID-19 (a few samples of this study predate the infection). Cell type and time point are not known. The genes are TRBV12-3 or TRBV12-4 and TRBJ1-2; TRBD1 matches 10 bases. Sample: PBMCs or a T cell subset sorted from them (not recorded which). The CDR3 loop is CASTLDRGSVTF. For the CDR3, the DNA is TGTGCCAGCACCCTGGACAGGGGGTCGGTCACCTTC.